These T cell receptor beta chains were read from a single sample in a study of metastatic and nonmetastatic thyroid tumors. TCRdb redid the clone calls on the PCR reads using MiXCR. The sample has 25,000 to 40,000 clones; around 7% are singletons. Input material: blood. Receptor source: a female donor with papillary thyroid cancer or a benign thyroid nodule (not recorded which). Some clones in this sample may be carry-over from other donors' samples. CDR3s include the opening cysteine and the closing phenylalanine or tryptophan. D genes are given only for firm matches. Clone sizes are shown as how often the clone was seen (once, few, many) or a class if it is expanded.

abundance,j_gene,v_gene,d_gene,CDR3nt,CDR3aa
many,TRBJ2-6,TRBV6-5,NA,TGTGCCAGCAGTTACGAAGGGGCCGGGGCCAACGTCCTGACTTTC,CASSYEGAGANVLTF
many,TRBJ1-1,TRBV28,NA,TGTGCCAGCAGTTCCCGTGGAAAACGGGTGCGTGGGGTGAACACTGAAGCTTTCTTT,CASSSRGKRVRGVNTEAFF
few,TRBJ1-1,TRBV4-2,NA,TGTGCCAGCAGCCAACCACCAGAAACCGGGCGATCTGAAGCTTTCTTT,CASSQPPETGRSEAFF
many,TRBJ1-2,TRBV12-3/TRBV12-4,NA,TGTGCCAGCAGTCGCGACGACCAACACTATGGCTACACCTTC,CASSRDDQHYGYTF
many,TRBJ1-4,TRBV5-6,NA,TGTGCCAGCAGCTTGGGTCAGACGGGGGAAAAACTGTTTTTT,CASSLGQTGEKLFF
many,TRBJ2-1,TRBV5-6,NA,TGTGCCAGCAGTACCTACAATGAGCAGTTCTTC,CASSTYNEQFF
many,TRBJ1-6,TRBV28,NA,TGTGCCAGCAGCCCACGTGAGAATTCACCCCTCCACTTT,CASSPRENSPLHF
many,TRBJ2-6,TRBV3-1,NA,TGTGCCAGCAGCCAGGGACGGGCGGCCAACGTCCTGACTTTC,CASSQGRAANVLTF
many,TRBJ2-1,TRBV7-3,NA,TGTGCCAGCAGTTTGACTGTTAACAATGAGCAGTTCTTC,CASSLTVNNEQFF
many,TRBJ2-2,TRBV12-3/TRBV12-4,TRBD2,TGTGCCAGCAGTCAGACTAGCGGGGGGTACACCGGGGAGCTGTTTTTT,CASSQTSGGYTGELFF
many,TRBJ1-6,TRBV11-2,NA,TGTGCCAGCAGCTTAGTCAGGGGTAATAATTCACCCCTCCACTTT,CASSLVRGNNSPLHF
many,TRBJ2-7,TRBV7-3,NA,TGTGCCAGCAGCTTAGCATCAGGGAGTAGCACCTACGAGCAGTACTTC,CASSLASGSSTYEQYF
many,TRBJ2-7,TRBV20-1,TRBD1,TGCAGTGCTAGAAAGGACAGGGGAGGTTACGAGCAGTACTTC,CSARKDRGGYEQYF
many,TRBJ2-7,TRBV6-1,NA,TGTGCCAGCAGTTTGGGGCTACCTTACGAGCAGTACTTC,CASSLGLPYEQYF
many,TRBJ2-2,TRBV5-6,TRBD1,TGTGCCAGCAGCTTAGTCTCCGGGACAGCAACCGGGGAGCTGTTTTTT,CASSLVSGTATGELFF
many,TRBJ2-1,TRBV6-2/TRBV6-3,NA,TGTGCCAGCAGTAAACTAGGCAATGAGCAGTTCTTC,CASSKLGNEQFF
many,TRBJ2-3,TRBV9,NA,TGTGCCAGCAGTCCATTTGAGGGGCGGACAGATACGCAGTATTTT,CASSPFEGRTDTQYF
many,TRBJ2-4,TRBV20-1,NA,TGCAGTGCTTCCGTCGCGCCCCTAGCCAAAAACATTCAGTACTTC,CSASVAPLAKNIQYF
many,TRBJ2-7,TRBV20-1,NA,TGCAGTGCTAGAAGGGGGGTCTATCCCTACGAGCAGTACTTC,CSARRGVYPYEQYF
many,TRBJ1-5,TRBV25-1,NA,TGTGCCAGCGGTGACAGGATCAATCAGCCCCAGCATTTT,CASGDRINQPQHF
many,TRBJ1-2,TRBV5-4,TRBD1,TGTGCCAGCAGCTTGGATTCCGGGACAGGGGGCGGCTACACCTTC,CASSLDSGTGGGYTF
many,TRBJ2-1,TRBV5-1,NA,TGCGCCAGCAGCTTGGAATTACGGGGGCGTCTAAATGAGCAGTTCTTC,CASSLELRGRLNEQFF
many,TRBJ2-3,TRBV10-1,NA,TGCGCCAGCAGTCGCGAACTCACAGATACGCAGTATTTT,CASSRELTDTQYF
many,TRBJ2-3,TRBV7-2,NA,TGTGCCAGCAGCTGGATCACAGATACGCAGTATTTT,CASSWITDTQYF
many,TRBJ1-1,TRBV9,NA,TGTGCCAGCAGCGTAGACACGCGGAACACTGAAGCTTTCTTT,CASSVDTRNTEAFF
many,TRBJ2-6,TRBV4-1,NA,TGCGCCAGCAGCCTTACAGACTCTGGGGCCAACGTCCTGACTTTC,CASSLTDSGANVLTF
few,TRBJ1-6,TRBV6-1,NA,TGTGCCAGCAGTGGACAGCCCAATTCACCCCTCCACTTT,CASSGQPNSPLHF
many,TRBJ1-1,TRBV7-8,NA,TGTGCCAGCAGCGGCGTTACAGGGAGGACTGAAGCTTTCTTT,CASSGVTGRTEAFF
many,TRBJ1-2,TRBV29-1,NA,TGCAGCGGAGATAGCGGGACTAACTATGGCTACACCTTC,CSGDSGTNYGYTF